These 30 T cell receptor beta chains were all obtained from the same sample, sequenced in a study of T cell changes during pregnancy in multiple sclerosis. Produced via immunoSEQ multiplex PCR; TCRdb's table is partial and in-frame only. The sample has tens of thousands of clones, about 93% seen once; the top ten hold over 0.8%. The starting material was peripheral blood, obtained in the first trimester of pregnancy. Receptors were obtained from a female donor with multiple sclerosis, enrolled in a pregnancy study.

This clone is a singleton in its sample. V and J are TRBV29-1 and TRBJ1-1, with no clear D. V lost 7 bases and J lost 1, with 10 bases in between. The CDR3 loop spans 12 amino acids. Germline CDR1 SQVTM, CDR2 ANQGSEA. For the CDR3, the DNA is TGCAGCGCCTTCCCAGAGAACACTGAAGCTTTCTTT. This encodes CSAFPENTEAFF.

The chain is built from TRBV11-2 and TRBJ2-7; TRBD2 matches at 8 bases. This CDR3 is 14 amino acids long. The germline V gene encodes CDR1 SGHAT and CDR2 FQNNGV. Trimming removed 5 bases from V and 4 bases from J; junction bases left unmatched: 7. The CDR3 nucleotides read TGTGCCAGCAGCCCGGGGGGGGCCCAATACGAGCAGTACTTC. Its translation is CASSPGGAQYEQYF.

V and J are TRBV19 and TRBJ1-5; tentative D call: TRBD1 (5 bases). With 5 bases removed from V and 2 bases from J, the gap between germline ends came to 16 bases. This CDR3 contains 16 residues. Germline values: CDR1 LNHDA, CDR2 SQIVND (reference sequence). CDR3 sequence reads: CASSLDGGRGNQPQHF. CDR3 DNA: TGTGCCAGTAGTTTGGACGGGGGGAGGGGCAATCAGCCCCAGCATTTT.

This rearrangement joins TRBV7-6 to TRBJ2-3; TRBD2 agrees at 9 bases. The junction had 3 bases not matched to a gene; V was cut back by 2 bases and J by 3 bases. Germline CDR1 is SGHVS and CDR2 is FNYEAQ. The CDR3 runs to 15 residues. For the CDR3, the DNA is TGTGCCAGCAGCTTAAGTAGCGGGAGAACAGATACGCAGTATTTT. Protein product: CASSLSSGRTDTQYF. Supplemented by reference TRBV7-6 and TRBJ2-3, the full variable domain reads GAGVSQSPRYKVTKRGQDVALRCDPISGHVSLYWYRQALGQGPEFLTYFNYEAQQDKSGLPNDRFSAERPEGSISTLTIQRTEQRDSAMYRCASSLSSGRTDTQYFGPGTRLTVL.

The chain recombines TRBV4-2 with TRBJ2-1; TRBD1 matches 9 bases. The CDR3 loop spans 18 amino acids. Germline lookup yields CDR1 LGHNA and CDR2 YNFKEQ. With 0 bases clipped from V and 4 bases from J, the junction kept 10 bases outside the gene matches. CDR3 DNA sequence: TGTGCCAGCAGCCAAGATCTCGCCGGGACAGGGTTATACAATGAGCAGTTCTTC. Its protein product is CASSQDLAGTGLYNEQFF.

The chain combines TRBV6-1 with TRBJ2-3, with TRBD1 as a possible D gene (6 bases). There are 14 residues in the CDR3. Germline CDR1 MNHNS, CDR2 SASEGT. V lost 6 bases, J lost 2 bases, and 12 bases lay in between. CDR3 DNA sequence: TGTGCCAGCAGATTCCGGGACAACACAGATACGCAGTATTTT. Protein: CASRFRDNTDTQYF.

The chain has TRBV5-5 and TRBJ1-4; 9 bases are shared with TRBD1. The CDR3 is made up of 16 amino acids. Germline CDR1 reads SGHKS; CDR2 reads YYEKEE (reference sequence). With V trimmed by 1 base and J by 7 bases, 8 bases remained unmatched. This CDR3 is CASSLSNRGLGEKLFF. CDR3 nucleotides: TGTGCCAGCAGCTTGAGCAACAGGGGGCTGGGTGAAAAACTGTTTTTT.

The chain combines TRBV5-5 with TRBJ1-1; 8 nucleotides line up with TRBD1. The germline V gene encodes CDR1 SGHKS and CDR2 YYEKEE (reference sequence). With 2 bases clipped from V and 4 bases from J, the junction kept 4 bases outside the gene matches. The CDR3 has 14 residues. In nucleotides, the CDR3 is TGTGCCAGCAGCTTATGGACAGGGACCACTGAAGCTTTCTTT. Protein sequence: CASSLWTGTTEAFF.

The chain uses TRBV2 and TRBJ2-1; TRBD2 matches 9 bases. This CDR3 comprises 17 residues. Germline values: CDR1 SNHLY, CDR2 FYNNEI. The junction had 10 bases not matched to a gene; V was cut back by 7 bases and J by 0 bases. CDR3 nucleotides: TGTGCCAGCATTGGGACTAGCCGAACGAGCTCCTACAATGAGCAGTTCTTC. This sequence encodes CASIGTSRTSSYNEQFF.

The chain employs TRBV29-1 and TRBJ2-7; 9 bases align to TRBD1. Germline V gene sequence: CDR1 SQVTM, CDR2 ANQGSEA. V was pared by 6 bases and J by 4 bases, with 7 bases of the junction left unmatched. The CDR3 totals 13 residues. For the CDR3, the DNA is TGCAGCGTAACGGACAGGGGTTTGTACGAGCAGTACTTC. It is translated as CSVTDRGLYEQYF.

The chain is built from TRBV2 and TRBJ2-7; D is ambiguous. The CDR3 extends over 15 amino acids. CDR1 and CDR2 from the germline V gene are SNHLY and FYNNEI. V lost 0 bases to trimming and J lost 3 bases, with 12 bases between them. CDR3 bases: TGTGCCAGCAGTGAAGCACGTCTTCTTAGCTACGAGCAGTACTTC. This codes for CASSEARLLSYEQYF.

The chain recombines TRBV4-2 with TRBJ1-1; the D gene is possibly TRBD1 (5 bases). The CDR3 spans 16 residues. In germline, CDR1 is LGHNA, CDR2 YNFKEQ. The V end was cut by 1 base, the J end by 4 bases, with 16 bases between. The CDR3 loop is CASSQGQSVLGTEAFF. CDR3 DNA: TGTGCCAGCAGCCAAGGACAGTCGGTGTTGGGCACTGAAGCTTTCTTT.

The genes are TRBV29-1 and TRBJ1-5, with D unresolved. Germline assignment: CDR1 SQVTM and CDR2 ANQGSEA. Trimming cost V 5 bases and J 1 base, with 15 bases left between them. This CDR3 has 15 residues. Here the CDR3 reads CSVLLQAGSNQPQHF. CDR3 in DNA: TGCAGCGTTCTACTCCAGGCTGGGAGCAATCAGCCCCAGCATTTT.

The chain combines TRBV7-9 with TRBJ2-2; possible D gene TRBD1, 6 bases. This CDR3 contains 16 residues. V dropped 0 bases and J dropped 6 bases, with 14 bases sitting between them. Germline V CDR1 and CDR2: SEHNR, FQNEAQ (reference sequence). CDR3 nucleotide sequence: TGTGCCAGCAGCTTAGCCGGGACACAGACGTCCGGGGAGCTGTTTTTT. Protein product: CASSLAGTQTSGELFF.

Note on this clone: One end of the junction is discordant with germline, which a read error may explain. The chain couples TRBV4-2 to TRBJ2-5, with 7 bases fitting TRBD2. Looked up from germline, CDR1 is LGHNA and CDR2 is YNFKEQ. The CDR3 runs 16 residues. The CDR3 protein is CASSQSGGTPREIQYF. CDR3 in DNA: TGTGCCAGCAGCCAATCCGGAGGGACCCCGCGGGAGATCCAGTACTTC.

V gene TRBV7-9 combines with J gene TRBJ1-4; D is unclear. Trimming removed 4 bases at V and 0 bases at J, with 6 bases between. CDR1 is SEHNR and CDR2 is FQNEAQ in the germline V gene (reference sequence). The CDR3 has 14 amino acids. The DNA of the CDR3 is TGTGCCAGCAGCTCCCCTCCAACTAATGAAAAACTGTTTTTT. This translates into CASSSPPTNEKLFF. The full variable domain, completed using reference TRBV7-9 and TRBJ1-4, is DTGVSQNPRHKITKRGQNVTFRCDPISEHNRLYWYRQTLGQGPEFLTYFQNEAQLEKSRLLSDRFSAERPKGSFSTLEIQRTEQGDSAMYLCASSSPPTNEKLFFGSGTQLSVL.

The chain employs TRBV5-4 and TRBJ2-3; D possibly corresponds to TRBD2 (7 bases). V lost 2 bases, J lost 1 base, and 11 bases lay in between. Germline CDR1 reads SGHNT; CDR2 reads YYREEE (reference sequence). The length of the CDR3 is 15 residues. CDR3 region: CASSFGGGGTDTQYF. The CDR3 region has the DNA TGTGCCAGCAGCTTTGGGGGGGGCGGCACAGATACGCAGTATTTT.

V gene TRBV5-1 combines with J gene TRBJ2-7, with a weak D call TRBD1 (6 bases). The CDR3 consists of 14 residues. CDR1 is SGHRS and CDR2 is YFSETQ in the germline V gene. Trimming shortened V by 4 bases and J by 0 bases, and 11 bases separated the two germline ends. For the CDR3, the DNA is TGCGCCAGCAGCCCGCGGACAGCCTCCTACGAGCAGTACTTC. Encoded protein: CASSPRTASYEQYF. Full variable domain (outside the CDR3, taken from reference TRBV5-1 and TRBJ2-7): KAGVTQTPRYLIKTRGQQVTLSCSPISGHRSVSWYQQTPGQGLQFLFEYFSETQRNKGNFPGRFSGRQFSNSRSEMNVSTLELGDSALYLCASSPRTASYEQYFGPGTRLTVT.

In this sample, this clone turned up once. The V call is TRBV30, the J call TRBJ2-7; D may be TRBD1 (5 bases). CDR1 and CDR2 (germline): GTSNPN, SVGIG (reference sequence). V gave up 2 bases and J gave up 3 bases, with 11 bases separating them. CDR3 length: 13 residues. The CDR3 here is CAWSRDSYYEQYF. The DNA of the CDR3 is TGTGCCTGGAGTCGAGACAGCTACTACGAGCAGTACTTC. The whole variable domain, remainder taken from reference TRBV30 and TRBJ2-7, is SQTIHQWPATLVQPVGSPLSLECTVEGTSNPNLYWYRQAAGRGLQLLFYSVGIGQISSEVPQNLSASRPQDRQFILSSKKLLLSDSGFYLCAWSRDSYYEQYFGPGTRLTVT.

V and J are TRBV28 and TRBJ2-2; possibly TRBD2 for D (6 bases). Trimming shortened V by 6 bases and J by 8 bases, and 19 bases separated the two germline ends. Germline V gene lookup returns CDR1 MDHEN and CDR2 SYDVKM. This CDR3 is 15 amino acids long. Here the CDR3 reads CASSSRDFRGGELFF. CDR3 coding DNA: TGTGCCAGCAGCTCTAGGGACTTTAGAGGGGGGGAGCTGTTTTTT.

The chain is built from TRBV7-3 and TRBJ2-3; TRBD2 might be the D (5 bases). The CDR3 length is 14 residues. The V gene's germline CDR1 is SGHTA and CDR2 FQGTGA. V lost 1 base, J lost 3 bases, and 8 bases lay in between. The CDR3 DNA follows: TGTGCCAGCAGCTTAAGGACTGTAACAGATACGCAGTATTTT. The encoded protein is CASSLRTVTDTQYF.

The genes are TRBV4-1 and TRBJ1-6; D uncertain. V dropped 1 base and J dropped 14 bases, with 15 bases sitting between them. The CDR3 length is 14 residues. Germline V gives CDR1 MGHRA, CDR2 YSYEKL. CDR3 sequence (DNA): TGCGCCAGCAGCCAAGTCATCCTAGAGTTGTCCCTCCACTTT. Translated, it gives CASSQVILELSLHF.

This clone was recorded a few times. The chain couples TRBV30 to TRBJ1-1; 10 bases match TRBD1. The germline CDR1 and CDR2 sequences are GTSNPN and SVGIG (reference sequence). The CDR3 extends over 13 amino acids. Trimming took 5 bases from V and 1 from J; bases not matched to a gene: 1. As DNA, the CDR3 is TGTGCCTGGCGACAGGGGGCGAACACTGAAGCTTTCTTT. Its translation is CAWRQGANTEAFF. Full variable domain (remainder filled in from reference TRBV30 and TRBJ1-1): SQTIHQWPATLVQPVGSPLSLECTVEGTSNPNLYWYRQAAGRGLQLLFYSVGIGQISSEVPQNLSASRPQDRQFILSSKKLLLSDSGFYLCAWRQGANTEAFFGQGTRLTVV.

The chain is built from TRBV7-9 and TRBJ2-2; 8 nucleotides match TRBD1. This CDR3 has 17 amino acids. V lost 5 bases to trimming and J lost 2 bases; unmatched junction nucleotides: 10. From germline, CDR1 is SEHNR and CDR2 FQNEAQ (reference sequence). The CDR3 spells CASSAPSDRGNTGELFF. Here the CDR3 DNA reads TGTGCCAGCAGCGCCCCCAGCGACAGGGGCAACACCGGGGAGCTGTTTTTT.

This clone has a handful of counts. The chain is built from TRBV11-2 and TRBJ2-7; 10 bases line up with TRBD2. The germline V gene has CDR1 SGHAT and CDR2 FQNNGV. V was clipped by 0 bases and J by 0 bases; unmatched bases: 14. This CDR3 region has 20 residues. The CDR3 coding sequence is TGTGCCAGCAGCTTAGAGTTGGTCTCTAGCGGGGGCCCCAGCTCCTACGAGCAGTACTTC. Its translation: CASSLELVSSGGPSSYEQYF.

The chain has TRBV6-1 and TRBJ1-1; maybe TRBD1 (5 bases). CDR3 length: 14 amino acids. V was cut by 3 bases and J by 2 bases, with 10 bases left in between. Germline V gene data show CDR1 as MNHNS and CDR2 as SASEGT. The DNA for the CDR3 is TGTGCCAGCAGTGAGCGACAGACAAACACTGAAGCTTTCTTT. It is translated as CASSERQTNTEAFF.

This clone was counted once. The gene calls are TRBV15 and TRBJ2-1, with D possibly matching TRBD2 (6 bases). Trimming removed 1 base at V and 10 bases at J, with 17 bases between. This CDR3 region has 15 residues. CDR1 is LNHNV, CDR2 YYDKDF, per germline (reference sequence). The CDR3 loop is CATSRAYLAAGEQFF. CDR3 DNA: TGTGCCACCAGCAGAGCGTACCTAGCCGCGGGGGAGCAGTTCTTC.

The chain's CDR3 is CASSLGDRSTDTQYF. The CDR3, as DNA: TGTGCCAGCAGCTTAGGAGACAGGAGCACAGATACGCAGTATTTT. This chain uses TRBV7-2 with TRBJ2-3; weak D call: TRBD1 (6 bases). The V gene's germline CDR1 is SGHTA and CDR2 FQGNSA. The CDR3 covers 15 residues. V shed 1 base and J shed 0 bases, with 8 bases lying between them.

V gene TRBV28 combines with J gene TRBJ1-2; 9 bases line up with TRBD1. Germline lookup yields CDR1 MDHEN and CDR2 SYDVKM. The CDR3 length is 15 residues. V lost 6 bases and J lost 7; bases outside the gene matches: 12. The CDR3: CASRSPSGTGIGYTF. CDR3 coding DNA: TGTGCCAGCAGGTCCCCCTCCGGGACAGGGATTGGCTACACCTTC.

CDR3 protein: CASSILRTQNYGYTF. The CDR3 DNA reads as TGTGCCAGTAGTATCCTCCGAACGCAGAACTATGGCTACACCTTC. This chain connects TRBV19 to TRBJ1-2; D is unresolved. The CDR3 consists of 15 residues. Germline CDR1 LNHDA, CDR2 SQIVND (reference sequence). The V end was cut by 3 bases, the J end by 2 bases, with 13 bases between.